This record looks at one T cell receptor beta chain sequence and its context. The CDR3 is 13 residues long. Germline loops: CDR1 MGHDK, CDR2 SYGVNS. The V end was cut by 4 bases, the J end by 0 bases, with 7 bases between. The data belong to a study of CD8 T cells in Susac syndrome. Sequencing of TCR beta, carried out with a high-throughput approach, was applied to CD8+ and CD4+ T cells from the blood. Patients with Susac syndrome fulfilled recently defined diagnostic criteria for definite or probable disease. Through negative isolation, CD4+ and CD8+ T cells were obtained, while TEMRA cells were enriched using FACS. When the RNA was reverse transcribed, random hexamers were used with an input of about 0.5 to 1 ug. Coverage of TCR beta CDR3 amplification by immunoSEQ multiplex PCR extended to 54 Vbeta and 13 Jbeta. TCRdb reprocessed the immunoSEQ multiplex PCR reads via MiXCR and lists one record per CDR3 protein. The table lists roughly 75,000 distinct CDR3 sequences, about 92% of them singletons.

The clonotype comes from a human donor with Susac syndrome. The source material was CD4+ T cells from PBMCs. This chain joins TRBV25-1 and TRBJ2-7; D not resolved. The CDR3 loop reads CASSVASSYEQYF. DNA for the CDR3: TGTGCCAGCAGTGTGGCTAGCTCCTACGAGCAGTACTTC.